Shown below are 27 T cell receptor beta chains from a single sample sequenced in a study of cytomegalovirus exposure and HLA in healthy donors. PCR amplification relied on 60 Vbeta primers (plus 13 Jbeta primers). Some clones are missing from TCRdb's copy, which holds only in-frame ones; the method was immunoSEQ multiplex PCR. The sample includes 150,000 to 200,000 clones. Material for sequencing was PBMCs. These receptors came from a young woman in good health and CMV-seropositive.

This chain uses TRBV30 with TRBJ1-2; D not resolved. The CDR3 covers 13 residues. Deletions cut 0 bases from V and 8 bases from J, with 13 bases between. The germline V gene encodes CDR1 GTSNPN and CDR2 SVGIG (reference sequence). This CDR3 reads CAWSVGRNVGYTF. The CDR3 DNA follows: TGTGCCTGGAGTGTCGGGAGGAACGTAGGCTACACCTTC.

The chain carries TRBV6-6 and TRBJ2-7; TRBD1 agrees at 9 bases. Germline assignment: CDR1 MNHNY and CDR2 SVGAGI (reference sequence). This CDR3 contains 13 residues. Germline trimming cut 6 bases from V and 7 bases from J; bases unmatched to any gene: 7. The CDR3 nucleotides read TGTGCCAGCAGACCAGGACAGGGGTGGGAGCAGTACTTC. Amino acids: CASRPGQGWEQYF.

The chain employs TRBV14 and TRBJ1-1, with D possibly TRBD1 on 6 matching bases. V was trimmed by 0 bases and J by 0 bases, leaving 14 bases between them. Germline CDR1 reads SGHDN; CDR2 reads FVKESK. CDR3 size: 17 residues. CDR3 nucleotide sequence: TGTGCCAGCAGCCAAGATGCGCCGGACAGACTGAACACTGAAGCTTTCTTT. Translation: CASSQDAPDRLNTEAFF.

CDR3 amino acids: CASSLGLQGVGEGQPQHF. The CDR3 DNA is TGTGCCAGCAGCTTAGGGCTCCAGGGGGTGGGTGAAGGTCAGCCCCAGCATTTT. This chain links TRBV7-8 with TRBJ1-5; 7 bases align to TRBD1. With V trimmed by 1 base and J by 6 bases, 15 bases remained unmatched. The CDR3 spans 18 residues. Germline V lookup: CDR1 SGHVS, CDR2 FQNEAQ.

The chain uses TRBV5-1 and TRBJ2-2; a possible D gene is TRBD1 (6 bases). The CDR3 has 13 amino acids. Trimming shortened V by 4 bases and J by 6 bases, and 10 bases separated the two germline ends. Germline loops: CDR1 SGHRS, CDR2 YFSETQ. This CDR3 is CASSPQGSGELFF. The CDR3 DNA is TGCGCCAGCAGCCCACAGGGCTCCGGGGAGCTGTTTTTT.

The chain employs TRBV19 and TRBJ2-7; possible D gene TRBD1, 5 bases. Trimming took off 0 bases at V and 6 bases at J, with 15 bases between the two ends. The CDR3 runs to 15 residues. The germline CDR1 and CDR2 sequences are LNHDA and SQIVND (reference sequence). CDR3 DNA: TGTGCCAGTAGTATAGATCGGGCAGGGAAGGGCGAGCAGTACTTC. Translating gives CASSIDRAGKGEQYF.

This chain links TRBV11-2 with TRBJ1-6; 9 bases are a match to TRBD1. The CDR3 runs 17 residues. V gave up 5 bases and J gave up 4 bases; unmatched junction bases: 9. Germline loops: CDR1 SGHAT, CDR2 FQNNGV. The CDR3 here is CASSVIWGQGYNSPLHF. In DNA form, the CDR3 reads TGTGCCAGCAGCGTAATCTGGGGACAGGGTTATAATTCACCCCTCCACTTT.

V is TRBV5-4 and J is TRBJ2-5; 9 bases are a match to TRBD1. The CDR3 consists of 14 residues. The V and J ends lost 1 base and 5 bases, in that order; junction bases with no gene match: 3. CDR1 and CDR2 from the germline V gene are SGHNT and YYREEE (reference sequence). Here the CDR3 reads CASSLKGQGETQYF. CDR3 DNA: TGTGCCAGCAGCTTGAAAGGACAGGGGGAGACCCAGTACTTC.

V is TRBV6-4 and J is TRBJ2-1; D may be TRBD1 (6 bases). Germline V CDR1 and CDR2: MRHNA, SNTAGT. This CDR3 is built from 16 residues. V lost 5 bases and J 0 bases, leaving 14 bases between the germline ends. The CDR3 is CASSFLGTSSYNEQFF. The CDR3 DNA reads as TGTGCCAGCAGTTTCCTCGGGACAAGCTCCTACAATGAGCAGTTCTTC.

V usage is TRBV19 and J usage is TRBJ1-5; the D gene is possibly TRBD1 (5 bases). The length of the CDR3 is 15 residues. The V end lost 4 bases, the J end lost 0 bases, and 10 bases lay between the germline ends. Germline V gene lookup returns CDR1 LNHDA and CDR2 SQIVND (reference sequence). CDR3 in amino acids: CASSKGENSNQPQHF. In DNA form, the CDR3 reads TGTGCCAGTAGTAAAGGGGAAAATAGCAATCAGCCCCAGCATTTT.

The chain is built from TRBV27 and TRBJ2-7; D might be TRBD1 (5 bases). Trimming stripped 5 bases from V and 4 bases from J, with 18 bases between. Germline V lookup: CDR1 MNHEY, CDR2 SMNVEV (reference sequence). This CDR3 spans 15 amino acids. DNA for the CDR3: TGTGCCAGCAGTCCTCGATGGGCAGGGAAATACGAGCAGTACTTC. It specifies CASSPRWAGKYEQYF.

The CDR3 reads CASSRSWPSNEKLFF. CDR3 in DNA: TGTGCCAGTAGCAGGTCCTGGCCTTCTAATGAAAAACTGTTTTTT. The chain is built from TRBV19 and TRBJ1-4, with unresolved D. V lost 6 bases to trimming and J lost 3 bases, with 14 bases between them. The CDR3 sequence is 15 residues long. CDR1 is LNHDA and CDR2 is SQIVND in the germline V gene (reference sequence).

The CDR3 bases are TGTGCCAGCAGCTTAATAAGCTCGGGGACTGAAGCTTTCTTT. Amino acid sequence: CASSLISSGTEAFF. V is TRBV5-6 and J is TRBJ1-1; no clear D. Germline V gene lookup returns CDR1 SGHDT and CDR2 YYEEEE. V lost 2 bases and J lost 5, with 13 bases in between. This CDR3 has 14 amino acids.

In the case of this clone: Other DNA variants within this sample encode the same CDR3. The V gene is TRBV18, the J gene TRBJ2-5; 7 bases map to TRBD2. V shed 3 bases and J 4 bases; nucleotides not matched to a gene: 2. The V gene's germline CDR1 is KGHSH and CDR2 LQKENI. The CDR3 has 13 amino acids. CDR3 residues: CASSPPGGETQYF. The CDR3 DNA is TGTGCCAGCTCACCCCCGGGGGGAGAGACCCAGTACTTC.

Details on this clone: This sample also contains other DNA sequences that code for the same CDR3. The DNA of the CDR3 is TGCGCCAGCAGCCAAGAAGTCCGGGTTGAAAAACTGTTTTTT. Protein: CASSQEVRVEKLFF. This chain links TRBV4-1 with TRBJ1-4; the D is unclear. V was clipped by 0 bases and J by 7 bases, with 9 bases between them. The germline V gene encodes CDR1 MGHRA and CDR2 YSYEKL. This CDR3 is built from 14 residues.

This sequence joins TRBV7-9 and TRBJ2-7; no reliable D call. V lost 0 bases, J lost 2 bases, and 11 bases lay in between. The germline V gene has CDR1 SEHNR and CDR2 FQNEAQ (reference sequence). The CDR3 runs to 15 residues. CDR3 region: CASSLASRFPYEQYF. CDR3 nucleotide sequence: TGTGCCAGCAGCTTAGCGTCGAGATTCCCCTACGAGCAGTACTTC.

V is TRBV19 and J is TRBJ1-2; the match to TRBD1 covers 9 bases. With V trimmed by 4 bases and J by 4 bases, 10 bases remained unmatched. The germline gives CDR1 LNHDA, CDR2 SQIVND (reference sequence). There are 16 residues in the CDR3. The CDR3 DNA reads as TGTGCCAGTAGTAACCCAGAGGGACAGGGACTCTATGGCTACACCTTC. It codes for CASSNPEGQGLYGYTF.

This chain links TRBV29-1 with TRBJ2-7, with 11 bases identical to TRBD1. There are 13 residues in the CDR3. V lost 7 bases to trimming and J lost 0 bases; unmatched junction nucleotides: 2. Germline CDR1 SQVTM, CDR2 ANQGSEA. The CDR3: CSAGTGGSYEQYF. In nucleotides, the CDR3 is TGCAGCGCGGGGACAGGGGGCTCCTACGAGCAGTACTTC.

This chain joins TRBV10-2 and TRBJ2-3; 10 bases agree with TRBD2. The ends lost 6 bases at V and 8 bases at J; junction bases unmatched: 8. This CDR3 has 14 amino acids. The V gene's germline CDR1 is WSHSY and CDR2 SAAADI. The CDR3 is CASSLAGGVSTQYF. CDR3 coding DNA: TGCGCCAGCAGCTTAGCGGGGGGAGTCAGTACGCAGTATTTT.

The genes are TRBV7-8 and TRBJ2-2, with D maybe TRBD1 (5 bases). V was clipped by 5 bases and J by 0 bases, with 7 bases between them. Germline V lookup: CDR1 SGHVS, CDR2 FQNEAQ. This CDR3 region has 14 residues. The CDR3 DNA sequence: TGTGCCAGCAGCAGGACATCGAACACCGGGGAGCTGTTTTTT. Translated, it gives CASSRTSNTGELFF.

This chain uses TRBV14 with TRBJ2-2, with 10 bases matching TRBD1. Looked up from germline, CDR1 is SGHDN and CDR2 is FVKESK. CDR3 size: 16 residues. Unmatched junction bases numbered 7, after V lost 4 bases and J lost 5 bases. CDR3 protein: CASSRLTGGATGELFF. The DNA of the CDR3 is TGTGCCAGCAGCCGCCTGACAGGGGGCGCGACCGGGGAGCTGTTTTTT.

The CDR3 region has the DNA TGTGCCACCAGCAAGACGGACAGGGTCGTCGAAAAACTGTTTTTT. Translation gives CATSKTDRVVEKLFF. This chain connects TRBV15 to TRBJ1-4; 8 nucleotides line up with TRBD1. Germline V lookup: CDR1 LNHNV, CDR2 YYDKDF (reference sequence). Trimming at V came to 4 bases and at J to 8 bases, leaving 9 bases not matched to a gene. The CDR3 extends over 15 amino acids. Using reference TRBV15 and TRBJ1-4 for the parts outside the CDR3, the full variable domain is DAMVIQNPRYQVTQFGKPVTLSCSQTLNHNVMYWYQQKSSQAPKLLFHYYDKDFNNEADTPDNFQSRRPNTSFCFLDIRSPGLGDTAMYLCATSKTDRVVEKLFFGSGTQLSVL.

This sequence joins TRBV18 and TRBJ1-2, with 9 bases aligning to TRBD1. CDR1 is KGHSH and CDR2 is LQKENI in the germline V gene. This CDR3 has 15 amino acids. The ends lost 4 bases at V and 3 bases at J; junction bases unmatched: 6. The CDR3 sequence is CASSLDRGGHYGYTF. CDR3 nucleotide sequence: TGTGCCAGCTCACTGGACAGGGGTGGGCACTATGGCTACACCTTC.

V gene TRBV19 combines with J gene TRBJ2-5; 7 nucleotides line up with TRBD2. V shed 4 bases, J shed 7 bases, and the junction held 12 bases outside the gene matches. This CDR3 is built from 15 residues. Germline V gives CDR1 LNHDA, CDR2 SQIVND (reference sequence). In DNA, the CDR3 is TGTGCCAGTAGTAGCCAGCGGGAACCCCCCGGGACCCAGTACTTC. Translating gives CASSSQREPPGTQYF.

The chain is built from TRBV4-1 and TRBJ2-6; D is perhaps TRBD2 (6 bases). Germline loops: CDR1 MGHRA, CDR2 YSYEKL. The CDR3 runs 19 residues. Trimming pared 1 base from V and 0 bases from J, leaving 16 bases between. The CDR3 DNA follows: TGCGCCAGCAGCCAAGGGGTATTCGGGAGAAACTCTGGGGCCAACGTCCTGACTTTC. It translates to CASSQGVFGRNSGANVLTF.

CDR3 region: CASSFYSSGGLFTDQPQHF. CDR3 coding DNA: TGTGCCAGCAGCTTTTACTCAAGTGGGGGGTTGTTTACCGATCAGCCCCAGCATTTT. The chain is built from TRBV11-2 and TRBJ1-5, with D perhaps TRBD1 (5 bases). Per the germline V gene, CDR1 is SGHAT and CDR2 is FQNNGV. The CDR3 has 19 amino acids. Between the trimmed V and J ends, which lost 3 bases and 5 bases, there was a span of 26 bases.

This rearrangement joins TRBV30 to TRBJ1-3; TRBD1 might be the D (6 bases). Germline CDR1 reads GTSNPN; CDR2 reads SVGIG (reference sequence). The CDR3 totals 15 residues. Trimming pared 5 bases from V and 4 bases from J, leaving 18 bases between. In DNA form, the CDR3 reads TGTGCCTGGGCGATACAGGGTTCAAGAGGAAACACCATATATTTT. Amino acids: CAWAIQGSRGNTIYF.